This TCR beta chain was captured in a study of control samples from healthy donors and cancer patients (dated by TCRdb to about 2020). Relative to germline, V is 4 bases shorter and J is 6 bases shorter, with 21 bases between their ends. The germline V gene (reference sequence) provides CDR1 LNHDA and CDR2 SQIVND. The CDR3 measures 16 amino acids from cysteine to phenylalanine. The DNA shown is the 48-base CDR3, in frame from base 1. This clone appeared a single time. It lacks a known antigen. One base away there is no much larger clone; base qualities are not given. The method was the immunoSEQ multiplex PCR assay. TCRdb holds this immuneACCESS table with in-frame rearrangements only. Some clones are missing; in checked studies, unresolved V genes explain under half, and the rest has no known cause. The sample table records about 100,000 clones; about 91% of these occur just once. The ten largest clones represent about 2.5% of the sample.

Sequencing was done on a sample of blood. The chain employs TRBV19 and TRBJ2-5; no D gene call is confident. This clonotype was obtained from a woman between 18 and 29 years old in good health. The nucleotides read TGTGCCAGTAGTACAAACGAGGCTAGTGCCTACCAGACCCAGTACTTC. Its protein product is CASSTNEASAYQTQYF. With all but the CDR3 taken from the reference TRBV19 and TRBJ2-5 genes, the full variable domain is: DGGITQSPKYLFRKEGQNVTLSCEQNLNHDAMYWYRQDPGQGLRLIYYSQIVNDFQKGDIAEGYSVSREKKESFPLTVTSAQKNPTAFYLCASSTNEASAYQTQYFGPGTRLLVL.